Below, 4 T cell receptor beta chains from the same sample are listed, as sequenced in a study of blood T cell repertoires in COVID-19. Data came from immunoSEQ multiplex PCR; TCRdb stores just in-frame clones and leaves some out. The sample contains around 230,000 clones, around four fifths of which appear only once. Sequenced sample: peripheral blood. All receptors derive from a woman aged 70-85 years with active or convalescent COVID-19.

This chain links TRBV19 with TRBJ1-1; tentative D call: TRBD1 (6 bases). Germline CDR1 and CDR2: LNHDA and SQIVND (reference sequence). Trimming removed 4 bases from V and 8 bases from J, with 20 bases in between. The CDR3 sequence is 15 residues long. This CDR3 reads CASSTLNRETPEAFF. The CDR3 DNA reads as TGTGCCAGTAGTACCCTGAACAGGGAAACCCCCGAAGCTTTCTTT.

This clone was picked up a small number of times. The rearrangement uses TRBV24-1 and TRBJ2-2; 8 bases align to TRBD1. Germline values: CDR1 KGHDR, CDR2 SFDVKD. With V trimmed by 4 bases and J by 8 bases, 8 bases remained unmatched. The CDR3 totals 15 residues. The CDR3 is CATSDSTGEAGELFF. DNA of the CDR3: TGTGCCACCAGTGACTCGACAGGGGAGGCGGGGGAGCTGTTTTTT.

The chain combines TRBV29-1 with TRBJ2-5, with 7 bases fitting TRBD1. Germline V gene sequence: CDR1 SQVTM, CDR2 ANQGSEA. The CDR3 length is 12 residues. V shed 4 bases, J shed 3 bases, and the junction held 2 bases outside the gene matches. Here the CDR3 reads CSVVGTEETQYF. CDR3 DNA sequence: TGCAGCGTTGTAGGGACAGAAGAGACCCAGTACTTC.

The CDR3 reads CSASWAGGTDTQYF. As DNA, the CDR3 is TGCAGTGCTAGTTGGGCCGGGGGGACAGATACGCAGTATTTT. V is TRBV20-1 and J is TRBJ2-3, with TRBD2 identical over 7 bases. Germline V gene data show CDR1 as DFQATT and CDR2 as SNEGSKA (reference sequence). The CDR3 is 14 amino acids. With 3 bases clipped from V and 3 bases from J, the junction kept 6 bases outside the gene matches.